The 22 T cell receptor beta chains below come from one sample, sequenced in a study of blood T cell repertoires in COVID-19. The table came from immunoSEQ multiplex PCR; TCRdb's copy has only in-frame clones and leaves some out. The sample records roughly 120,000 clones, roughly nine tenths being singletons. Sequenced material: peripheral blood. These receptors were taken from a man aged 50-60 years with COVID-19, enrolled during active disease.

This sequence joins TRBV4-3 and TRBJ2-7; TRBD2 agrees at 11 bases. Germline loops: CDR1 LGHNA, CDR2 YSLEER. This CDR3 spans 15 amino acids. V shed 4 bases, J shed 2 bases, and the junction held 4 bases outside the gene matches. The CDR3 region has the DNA TGCGCCAGCAGCCCCGGGACTAGCGGAACCTACGAGCAGTACTTC. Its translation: CASSPGTSGTYEQYF.

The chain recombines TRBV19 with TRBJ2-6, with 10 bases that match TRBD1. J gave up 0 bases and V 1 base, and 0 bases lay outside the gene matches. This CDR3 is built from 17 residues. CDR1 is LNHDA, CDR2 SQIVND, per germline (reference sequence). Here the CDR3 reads CASSIGTGGSGANVLTF. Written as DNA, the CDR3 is TGTGCCAGTAGTATAGGGACAGGGGGCTCTGGGGCCAACGTCCTGACTTTC.

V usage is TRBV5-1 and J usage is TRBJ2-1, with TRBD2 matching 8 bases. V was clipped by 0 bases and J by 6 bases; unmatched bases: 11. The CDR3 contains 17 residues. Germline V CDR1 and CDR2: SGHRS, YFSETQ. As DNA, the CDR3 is TGCGCCAGCAGCTTGGGTTTTGGCGGGAGGCCCGCCAATGAGCAGTTCTTC. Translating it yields CASSLGFGGRPANEQFF. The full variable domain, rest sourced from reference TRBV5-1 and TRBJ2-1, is KAGVTQTPRYLIKTRGQQVTLSCSPISGHRSVSWYQQTPGQGLQFLFEYFSETQRNKGNFPGRFSGRQFSNSRSEMNVSTLELGDSALYLCASSLGFGGRPANEQFFGPGTRLTVL.

The CDR3 region is CASSLGGQGFDEQYF. For the CDR3, the DNA is TGTGCCAGCAGCTTAGGGGGACAGGGTTTCGACGAGCAGTACTTC. The rearrangement uses TRBV7-2 and TRBJ2-7, with TRBD1 matching over 9 bases. The junction had 6 bases not matched to a gene; V was cut back by 1 base and J by 5 bases. Per the germline V gene, CDR1 is SGHTA and CDR2 is FQGNSA. This CDR3 is built from 15 residues.

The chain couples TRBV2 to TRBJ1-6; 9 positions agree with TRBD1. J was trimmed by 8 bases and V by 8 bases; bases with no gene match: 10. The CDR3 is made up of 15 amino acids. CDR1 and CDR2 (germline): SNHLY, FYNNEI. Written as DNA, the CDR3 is TGTGCCAGCGGGGAGAACAGGGGGCCGTATTCACCCCTCCACTTT. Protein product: CASGENRGPYSPLHF.

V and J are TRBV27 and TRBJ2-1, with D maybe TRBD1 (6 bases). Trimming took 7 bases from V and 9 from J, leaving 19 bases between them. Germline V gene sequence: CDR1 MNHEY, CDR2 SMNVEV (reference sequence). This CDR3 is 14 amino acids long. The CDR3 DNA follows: TGTGCCAGCACCAAAGTCCAGGGGACCGGTGAGCAGTTCTTC. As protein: CASTKVQGTGEQFF.

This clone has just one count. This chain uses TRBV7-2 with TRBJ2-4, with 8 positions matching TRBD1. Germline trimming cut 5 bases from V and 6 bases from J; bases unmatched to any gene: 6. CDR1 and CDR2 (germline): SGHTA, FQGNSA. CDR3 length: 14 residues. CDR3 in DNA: TGTGCCAGCAGCGGAAGACAGGGGTCAAACATTCAGTACTTC. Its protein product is CASSGRQGSNIQYF.

The CDR3 reads CAWSPLYEQYF. CDR3 DNA: TGTGCCTGGAGTCCGTTGTACGAGCAGTACTTC. The chain recombines TRBV30 with TRBJ2-7; D call uncertain. The CDR3 runs to 11 residues. Germline-derived CDR1 and CDR2 are GTSNPN and SVGIG (reference sequence). Trimming shortened V by 2 bases and J by 4 bases, and 6 bases separated the two germline ends.

The CDR3 coding sequence is TGTGCCAGCAGCCCGGACAGGGTTAATAATGAAAAACTGTTTTTT. It is translated as CASSPDRVNNEKLFF. This chain connects TRBV28 to TRBJ1-4; 8 bases align to TRBD1. This CDR3 region has 15 residues. V gave up 6 bases and J gave up 4 bases; unmatched junction bases: 7. Germline V gene lookup returns CDR1 MDHEN and CDR2 SYDVKM. Together with reference TRBV28 and TRBJ1-4, the CDR3 gives the full variable domain: DVKVTQSSRYLVKRTGEKVFLECVQDMDHENMFWYRQDPGLGLRLIYFSYDVKMKEKGDIPEGYSVSREKKERFSLILESASTNQTSMYLCASSPDRVNNEKLFFGSGTQLSVL.

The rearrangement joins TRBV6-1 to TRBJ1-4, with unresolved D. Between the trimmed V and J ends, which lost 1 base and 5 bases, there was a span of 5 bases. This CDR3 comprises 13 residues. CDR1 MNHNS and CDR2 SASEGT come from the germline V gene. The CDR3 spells CASSEVPNEKLFF. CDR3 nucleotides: TGTGCCAGCAGTGAAGTCCCGAATGAAAAACTGTTTTTT.

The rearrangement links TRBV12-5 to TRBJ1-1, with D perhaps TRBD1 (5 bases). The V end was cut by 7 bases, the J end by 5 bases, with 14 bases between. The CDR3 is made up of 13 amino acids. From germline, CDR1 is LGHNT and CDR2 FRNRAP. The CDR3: CASARGSETEAFF. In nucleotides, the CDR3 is TGTGCTAGTGCCCGGGGGTCTGAGACTGAAGCTTTCTTT.

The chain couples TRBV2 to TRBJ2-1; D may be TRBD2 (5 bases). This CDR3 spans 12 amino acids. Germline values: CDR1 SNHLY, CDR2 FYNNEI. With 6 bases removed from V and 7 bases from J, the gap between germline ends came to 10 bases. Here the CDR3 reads CASSVTRNEQFF. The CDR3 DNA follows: TGTGCCAGCAGCGTTACTAGGAATGAGCAGTTCTTC.

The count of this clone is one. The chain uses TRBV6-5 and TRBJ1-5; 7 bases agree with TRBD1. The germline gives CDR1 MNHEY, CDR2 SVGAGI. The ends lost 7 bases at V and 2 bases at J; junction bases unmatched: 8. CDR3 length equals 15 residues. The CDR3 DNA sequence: TGTGCCAGCATCCTGGACAGGTCAGGCAATCAGCCCCAGCATTTT. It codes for CASILDRSGNQPQHF.

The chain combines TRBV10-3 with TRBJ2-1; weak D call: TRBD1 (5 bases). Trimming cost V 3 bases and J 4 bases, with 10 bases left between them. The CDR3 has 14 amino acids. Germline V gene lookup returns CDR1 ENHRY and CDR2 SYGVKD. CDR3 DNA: TGTGCCATCAGTGATAACAGGATATACAATGAGCAGTTCTTC. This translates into CAISDNRIYNEQFF.

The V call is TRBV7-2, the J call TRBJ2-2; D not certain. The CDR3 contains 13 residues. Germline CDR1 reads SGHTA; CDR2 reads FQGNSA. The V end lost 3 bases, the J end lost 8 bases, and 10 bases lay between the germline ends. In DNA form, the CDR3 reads TGTGCCAGCAGCTTCGGCGCGGCTGGGGAGCTGTTTTTT. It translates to CASSFGAAGELFF.

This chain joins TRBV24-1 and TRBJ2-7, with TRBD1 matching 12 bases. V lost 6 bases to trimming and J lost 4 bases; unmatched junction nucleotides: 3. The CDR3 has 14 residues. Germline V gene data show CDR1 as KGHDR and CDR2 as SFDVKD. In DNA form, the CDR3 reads TGTGCCACCAGTCGGGACAGGGGGCGTTACGAGCAGTACGTC. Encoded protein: CATSRDRGRYEQYV.

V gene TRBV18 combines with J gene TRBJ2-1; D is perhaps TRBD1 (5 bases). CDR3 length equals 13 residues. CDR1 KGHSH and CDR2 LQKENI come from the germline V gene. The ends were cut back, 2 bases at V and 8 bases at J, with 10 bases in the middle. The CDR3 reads CASSPIGADEQFF. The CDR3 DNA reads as TGTGCCAGCTCACCAATAGGGGCGGATGAGCAGTTCTTC.

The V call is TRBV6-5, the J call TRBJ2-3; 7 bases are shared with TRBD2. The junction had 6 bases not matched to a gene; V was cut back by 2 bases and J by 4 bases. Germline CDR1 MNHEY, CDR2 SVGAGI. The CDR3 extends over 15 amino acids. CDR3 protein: CASSYGLVEADTQYF. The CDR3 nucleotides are TGTGCCAGCAGTTACGGACTAGTGGAGGCAGATACGCAGTATTTT.

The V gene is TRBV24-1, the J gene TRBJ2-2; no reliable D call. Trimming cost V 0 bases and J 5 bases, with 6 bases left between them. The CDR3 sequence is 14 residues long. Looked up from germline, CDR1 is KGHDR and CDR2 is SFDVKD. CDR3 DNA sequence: TGTGCCACCAGTGATTTGTCCCGGACCGGGGAGCTGTTTTTT. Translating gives CATSDLSRTGELFF.

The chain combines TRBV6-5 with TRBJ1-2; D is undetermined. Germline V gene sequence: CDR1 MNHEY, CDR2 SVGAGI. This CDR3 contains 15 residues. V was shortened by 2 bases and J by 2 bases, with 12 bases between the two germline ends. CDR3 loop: CASSYAALENYGYTF. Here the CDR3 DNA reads TGTGCCAGCAGTTACGCGGCCTTAGAGAACTATGGCTACACCTTC.

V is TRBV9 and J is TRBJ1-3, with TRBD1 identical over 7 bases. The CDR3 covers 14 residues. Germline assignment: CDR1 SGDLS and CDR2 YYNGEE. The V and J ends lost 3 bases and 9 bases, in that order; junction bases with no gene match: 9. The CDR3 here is CASSAPGQSSTIYF. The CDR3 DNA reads TGTGCCAGCAGCGCTCCGGGACAGTCCAGCACCATATATTTT.

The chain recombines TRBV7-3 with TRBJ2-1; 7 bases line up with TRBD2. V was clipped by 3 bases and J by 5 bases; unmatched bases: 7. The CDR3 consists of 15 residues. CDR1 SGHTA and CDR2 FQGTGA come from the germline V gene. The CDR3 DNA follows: TGTGCCAGCAGCTTGGACGCGGGAGCCCACAATGAGCAGTTCTTC. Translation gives CASSLDAGAHNEQFF.